Sequencing of this T cell receptor beta chain was carried out in a study of T cell responses to AZD1222 COVID-19 vaccine. Notes on the study in general: Unmutated variant regions are reportedly the target of nearly half of TCRs that are spike-specific. With two AZD1222 doses given, Spike-specific TCR breadth and depth both rose.

Measured with immunoSEQ multiplex PCR; TCRdb has only the in-frame clones, and not every one. The profile shows about 120,000 clones, roughly nine tenths of them singletons. Germline CDR1 is SGDLS and CDR2 is YYNGEE. V trimming: 4 bases; J trimming: 6 bases; junction bases outside the gene matches: 17. The CDR3 covers 17 residues. Regarding this clone: The antigen remains undetermined.

This clonotype was obtained from an adult who received the AZD1222 COVID-19 vaccine. This chain connects TRBV9 to TRBJ2-3; 7 positions match TRBD2. This sample comprised peripheral blood, obtained 28 days after the second AZD1222 dose. CDR3 in amino acids: CASSPYRDYPRGDTQYF. CDR3 coding DNA: TGTGCCAGCAGCCCCTACCGGGACTACCCCCGTGGGGATACGCAGTATTTT.